The 6 T cell receptor beta chains presented below share a single source sample, sequenced in a study of T cell responses to AZD1222 COVID-19 vaccine. The method was immunoSEQ multiplex PCR; TCRdb's version includes in-frame clones alone and lacks a portion of them. Among about 85,000 clones listed, roughly nine tenths were seen once. The material was peripheral blood, obtained on day 0 of AZD1222 vaccination. Receptors were obtained from an adult in good health.

The rearrangement joins TRBV29-1 to TRBJ2-2; 7 bases map to TRBD1. Germline CDR1 reads SQVTM; CDR2 reads ANQGSEA. The CDR3 sequence is 13 residues long. Trimming cost V 7 bases and J 6 bases; bases outside gene matches: 8. CDR3 region: CSASDRTAGELFF. In DNA form, the CDR3 reads TGCAGCGCCTCGGACAGGACGGCCGGGGAGCTGTTTTTT.

The chain combines TRBV5-1 with TRBJ1-6; 11 bases map to TRBD1. Germline V gene data show CDR1 as SGHRS and CDR2 as YFSETQ. This CDR3 has 15 amino acids. V lost 3 bases and J lost 8; bases outside the gene matches: 4. DNA for the CDR3: TGCGCCAGCAGCTGGACAGGGGGCACGGATTCACCCCTCCACTTT. Its translation is CASSWTGGTDSPLHF.

V and J are TRBV2 and TRBJ2-2; D is undetermined. V lost 3 bases to trimming and J lost 3 bases, with 2 bases between them. The CDR3 extends over 12 amino acids. Germline V gene data show CDR1 as SNHLY and CDR2 as FYNNEI. The CDR3 region has the DNA TGTGCCAGCAGTGAGGACACCGGGGAGCTGTTTTTT. This translates into CASSEDTGELFF.

The gene calls are TRBV27 and TRBJ2-3, with TRBD1 identical over 8 bases. The CDR3 has 18 amino acids. Germline V lookup: CDR1 MNHEY, CDR2 SMNVEV (reference sequence). V gave up 3 bases and J gave up 1 base; unmatched junction bases: 12. The CDR3, as DNA: TGTGCCAGCAGTTTGAGTCAGGGGGCTGTATTGGGCACAGATACGCAGTATTTT. It is translated as CASSLSQGAVLGTDTQYF.

J is TRBJ2-3 and V is TRBV3-1 (or the pseudogene TRBV3-2), with TRBD1 matching 7 bases. The CDR3 covers 13 residues. V shed 1 base and J 5 bases; nucleotides not matched to a gene: 0. CDR1 and CDR2 (germline): LGHDT, YNNKEL (reference sequence). As DNA, the CDR3 is TGTGCCAGCAGCCAAGGACAGGGAGATACGCAGTATTTT. Its protein product is CASSQGQGDTQYF.

V is TRBV27 and J is TRBJ2-1; 10 positions match TRBD2. J gave up 7 bases and V 4 bases, and 10 bases lay outside the gene matches. The CDR3 length is 16 residues. In germline, CDR1 is MNHEY, CDR2 SMNVEV (reference sequence). As DNA, the CDR3 is TGTGCCAGCAGTTCGCCCCCGAGCGGGAGGGTGAATGAGCAGTTCTTC. The encoded protein is CASSSPPSGRVNEQFF.